These 27 T cell receptor beta chains originate from one sample sequenced in a study of cytomegalovirus exposure and HLA in healthy donors. The PCR ran on 60 Vbeta and 13 Jbeta primers. TCRdb's copy holds only in-frame clones and misses some; the assay was immunoSEQ multiplex PCR. In the table there are some 170,000 clones, roughly 79% of which are singletons. Sequenced sample: PBMCs. The receptors here all came from a woman aged 45-59 years in good health and CMV-seronegative.

The gene calls are TRBV28 and TRBJ1-1; TRBD1 might be the D (6 bases). In germline, CDR1 is MDHEN, CDR2 SYDVKM. V was cut by 10 bases and J by 3 bases, with 21 bases left in between. The CDR3 length is 15 residues. DNA of the CDR3: TGTGCCACCTTACCGGGGGGAGGGGGGCACACTGAAGCTTTCTTT. It encodes CATLPGGGGHTEAFF.

The V and J genes are TRBV6-1 and TRBJ1-2; D perhaps matches TRBD1 (5 bases). Germline V gives CDR1 MNHNS, CDR2 SASEGT. V lost 4 bases, J lost 2 bases, and 8 bases lay in between. CDR3 length: 13 amino acids. The CDR3 DNA reads TGTGCCAGCAGTGCAAGGGGCAACTATGGCTACACCTTC. Amino acids: CASSARGNYGYTF.

The V and J genes are TRBV5-1 and TRBJ1-1, with TRBD1 as a possible D gene (6 bases). Deletions cut 2 bases from V and 1 base from J, with 9 bases between. The V gene's germline CDR1 is SGHRS and CDR2 YFSETQ. The CDR3 extends over 14 amino acids. The DNA of the CDR3 is TGCGCCAGCAGCTTCTCGGGACAGAACACTGAAGCTTTCTTT. This encodes CASSFSGQNTEAFF.

The table lists this clone with a few counts. V is TRBV5-1 and J is TRBJ2-7; 13 nucleotides agree with TRBD2. Germline CDR1 and CDR2: SGHRS and YFSETQ. The CDR3 runs to 18 residues. V shed 4 bases and J 0 bases; nucleotides not matched to a gene: 10. The CDR3 coding sequence is TGCGCCAGCAGCAAAAGGACTAGCGGGGGCCCCAGCTCCTACGAGCAGTACTTC. It encodes CASSKRTSGGPSSYEQYF.

This clone was observed a few times. The gene calls are TRBV10-3 and TRBJ1-5; 10 bases match TRBD1. Germline CDR1 is ENHRY and CDR2 is SYGVKD. The junction had 12 bases not matched to a gene; V was cut back by 5 bases and J by 2 bases. There are 18 residues in the CDR3. CDR3 loop: CAISSGTGEVTGNQPQHF. The CDR3, as DNA: TGTGCCATCAGTTCCGGGACAGGGGAGGTGACGGGCAATCAGCCCCAGCATTTT.

This clone was observed a handful of times. This sequence joins TRBV10-3 and TRBJ1-5, with D possibly being TRBD1 (5 bases). The CDR3 totals 14 residues. V lost 6 bases and J 0 bases, leaving 9 bases between the germline ends. Germline V gene lookup returns CDR1 ENHRY and CDR2 SYGVKD. The CDR3 region has the DNA TGTGCCATCAGAGGACACACTAGCAATCAGCCCCAGCATTTT. Translating it yields CAIRGHTSNQPQHF.

The chain is built from TRBV7-2 and TRBJ1-4; D is uncertain. Trimming took 5 bases from V and 4 from J, leaving 11 bases between them. The CDR3 runs 14 residues. Germline V gene data show CDR1 as SGHTA and CDR2 as FQGNSA. CDR3 in DNA: TGTGCCAGCAGCCCCTCGAGGGATAATGAAAAACTGTTTTTT. Its protein product is CASSPSRDNEKLFF.

The chain employs TRBV9 and TRBJ2-7; 10 bases align to TRBD1. CDR1 is SGDLS and CDR2 is YYNGEE in the germline V gene. The CDR3 runs 13 residues. After removal of 3 bases from V and 6 bases from J, the junction contained 3 bases not matched to a gene. The CDR3 sequence: CASSDRQGAEQYF. The CDR3 DNA reads TGTGCCAGCAGCGATCGACAGGGGGCCGAGCAGTACTTC.

This clone was counted once. The chain has TRBV25-1 and TRBJ2-3; 7 nucleotides line up with TRBD2. The CDR3 covers 15 residues. Unmatched junction bases numbered 9, after V lost 3 bases and J lost 6 bases. The V gene's germline CDR1 is MGHDK and CDR2 SYGVNS. This CDR3 is CASSDRDYLRDTQYF. CDR3 sequence (DNA): TGTGCCAGCAGTGACCGGGACTACCTTAGGGATACGCAGTATTTT.

This clone was detected once. This sequence joins TRBV6-5 and TRBJ2-2; possible D gene TRBD2, 6 bases. Germline V lookup: CDR1 MNHEY, CDR2 SVGAGI. This CDR3 region has 13 residues. V lost 8 bases to trimming and J lost 2 bases, with 9 bases between them. This chain's CDR3 is CASWRANTGELFF. For the CDR3, the DNA is TGTGCCAGCTGGAGGGCCAACACCGGGGAGCTGTTTTTT.

This clone occurred once. The V gene is TRBV11-3, the J gene TRBJ2-7, with D possibly being TRBD2 (6 bases). The CDR3 extends over 14 amino acids. Trimming removed 0 bases at V and 5 bases at J, with 11 bases between. The germline gives CDR1 SGHNT, CDR2 YENEEA. CDR3 sequence (DNA): TGTGCCAGCAGCTTAGACGGGAGTCTCGACGAGCAGTACTTC. This sequence encodes CASSLDGSLDEQYF. The variable domain in full, with the rest retrieved from reference TRBV11-3 and TRBJ2-7, is EAGVVQSPRYKIIEKKQPVAFWCNPISGHNTLYWYLQNLGQGPELLIRYENEEAVDDSQLPKDRFSAERLKGVDSTLKIQPAELGDSAVYLCASSLDGSLDEQYFGPGTRLTVT.

The V call is TRBV13, the J call TRBJ2-7; 9 bases line up with TRBD1. This CDR3 spans 15 amino acids. Unmatched junction bases numbered 8, after V lost 5 bases and J lost 3 bases. CDR1 is PRHDT, CDR2 FYEKMQ, per germline (reference sequence). The CDR3 reads CASSLTRDRVYEQYF. The CDR3 DNA reads TGTGCCAGCAGCCTAACACGGGACAGGGTCTACGAGCAGTACTTC.

V gene TRBV6-5 combines with J gene TRBJ1-1; no clear D gene. Germline CDR1 and CDR2: MNHEY and SVGAGI. This CDR3 spans 14 amino acids. The V gene lost 3 bases and the J gene lost 3 bases, with 11 bases spanning the gap. DNA of the CDR3: TGTGCCAGCAGTTATCGGAGGCCCGACACTGAAGCTTTCTTT. Protein: CASSYRRPDTEAFF.

V and J are TRBV5-4 and TRBJ2-1; D may be TRBD1 (6 bases). The CDR3 covers 15 residues. Trimming left V 2 bases short and J 6 bases short, with 15 bases between. Per germline, CDR1 SGHNT and CDR2 YYREEE (reference sequence). The CDR3 here is CASSFLQGTINEQFF. In nucleotides, the CDR3 is TGTGCCAGCAGCTTTCTTCAGGGGACAATCAATGAGCAGTTCTTC.

This chain uses TRBV27 with TRBJ2-6; possibly TRBD2 for D (6 bases). This CDR3 comprises 15 residues. V lost 3 bases and J lost 4, with 10 bases in between. Germline V lookup: CDR1 MNHEY, CDR2 SMNVEV (reference sequence). CDR3 protein: CASSLYGLGANVLTF. The CDR3 DNA follows: TGTGCCAGCAGTTTGTACGGACTAGGGGCCAACGTCCTGACTTTC.

The rearrangement uses TRBV28 and TRBJ2-3; D gene uncertain. The V and J ends lost 8 bases and 3 bases respectively, with 12 bases between them. Germline V gene sequence: CDR1 MDHEN, CDR2 SYDVKM. CDR3 length: 13 residues. The CDR3 loop reads CASGFEVTDTQYF. CDR3 DNA sequence: TGTGCCAGCGGGTTCGAGGTTACAGATACGCAGTATTTT.

This clone was seen a handful of times. The rearrangement links TRBV19 to TRBJ1-2, with 9 bases lining up with TRBD1. V trimming: 9 bases; J trimming: 4 bases; junction bases outside the gene matches: 9. The CDR3 runs to 14 residues. Germline CDR1 is LNHDA and CDR2 is SQIVND (reference sequence). The CDR3 protein is CASRGTGFSYGYTF. CDR3 coding DNA: TGTGCCAGCCGGGGGACAGGGTTCTCCTATGGCTACACCTTC.

This chain joins TRBV2 and TRBJ2-5; D perhaps matches TRBD1 (6 bases). With the DNA end fitting TRBJ2-7 better, the J assignment may be wrong. CDR3 size: 15 residues. Germline-derived CDR1 and CDR2 are SNHLY and FYNNEI. CDR3 in amino acids: CASRDRDMGYYEQYF. Written as DNA, the CDR3 is TGTGCCAGCAGAGACCGGGACATGGGTTACTACGAGCAGTACTTC.

In this sample, this clone turned up a few times. The chain uses TRBV9 and TRBJ1-5; tentatively, D is TRBD1 (5 bases). Germline V gene data show CDR1 as SGDLS and CDR2 as YYNGEE. The CDR3 runs 14 residues. V lost 0 bases and J 7 bases, leaving 11 bases between the germline ends. The CDR3 is CASSVGQGEQPQHF. In nucleotides, the CDR3 is TGTGCCAGCAGCGTAGGGCAGGGCGAACAGCCCCAGCATTTT. Drawing the rest from reference TRBV9 and TRBJ1-5, the complete variable domain is DSGVTQTPKHLITATGQRVTLRCSPRSGDLSVYWYQQSLDQGLQFLIQYYNGEERAKGNILERFSAQQFPDLHSELNLSSLELGDSALYFCASSVGQGEQPQHFGDGTRLSIL.

The chain combines TRBV23-1 with TRBJ1-5; D remains unclear. TRBV23-1 is an ORF, with its function uncertain. Deletions cut 4 bases from V and 4 bases from J, with 14 bases between. The CDR3 loop spans 15 amino acids. CDR3 protein: CASSPQVLTNQPQHF. The CDR3 nucleotides are TGCGCCAGCAGTCCGCAGGTTCTTACTAATCAGCCCCAGCATTTT.

V and J are TRBV7-9 and TRBJ2-2, with TRBD1 identical over 11 bases. This CDR3 comprises 17 residues. The junction had 8 bases not matched to a gene; V was cut back by 4 bases and J by 4 bases. CDR1 is SEHNR, CDR2 FQNEAQ, per germline (reference sequence). The CDR3 DNA reads TGTGCCAGCAGCTCGGATACCGGGACAGGGGGCACCGGGGAGCTGTTTTTT. Protein: CASSSDTGTGGTGELFF.

CDR3 sequence: CASSLGTGVGNQPQHF. DNA for the CDR3: TGTGCCAGCAGCTTGGGGACAGGGGTGGGCAATCAGCCCCAGCATTTT. V gene TRBV5-5 combines with J gene TRBJ1-5; 9 bases are shared with TRBD1. This CDR3 has 16 amino acids. V shed 0 bases and J 2 bases; nucleotides not matched to a gene: 3. CDR1 and CDR2 (germline): SGHKS, YYEKEE (reference sequence).

This chain connects TRBV9 to TRBJ2-5; possible D gene TRBD1, 5 bases. V shed 0 bases and J shed 1 base, with 7 bases lying between them. There are 14 residues in the CDR3. The V gene's germline CDR1 is SGDLS and CDR2 YYNGEE. The DNA of the CDR3 is TGTGCCAGCAGCGTAGGGACACTCCAAGAGACCCAGTACTTC. This gives the protein CASSVGTLQETQYF.

This chain connects TRBV18 to TRBJ1-4; possibly TRBD1 for D (6 bases). The CDR3 runs to 18 residues. Trimming removed 5 bases at V and 0 bases at J, with 19 bases between. Germline CDR1 reads KGHSH; CDR2 reads LQKENI. The CDR3 is CASSSTQRGGATNEKLFF. The CDR3 DNA sequence: TGTGCCAGCTCATCGACGCAGAGGGGGGGAGCAACTAATGAAAAACTGTTTTTT.

The J gene is TRBJ2-7, the V gene TRBV27; possible D gene TRBD2, 7 bases. V was clipped by 5 bases and J by 1 base, with 12 bases between them. This CDR3 comprises 14 residues. CDR1 and CDR2 (germline): MNHEY, SMNVEV (reference sequence). Here the CDR3 reads CASSGRGLSYEQYF. CDR3 bases: TGTGCCAGCAGTGGGCGGGGGCTTTCCTACGAGCAGTACTTC.

The rearrangement uses TRBV7-8 and TRBJ2-1, with 12 bases fitting TRBD2. The CDR3 sequence is 18 residues long. Germline loops: CDR1 SGHVS, CDR2 FQNEAQ. Germline trimming cut 0 bases from V and 9 bases from J; bases unmatched to any gene: 12. The CDR3: CASSLARRLAGVRGEQFF. CDR3 coding DNA: TGTGCCAGCAGCTTAGCCCGACGACTAGCGGGGGTAAGAGGTGAGCAGTTCTTC.

J is TRBJ2-2 and V is TRBV2; TRBD1 is a possible D gene (5 bases). Germline V gene lookup returns CDR1 SNHLY and CDR2 FYNNEI. CDR3 length: 16 amino acids. V was clipped by 8 bases and J by 1 base, with 17 bases between them. The CDR3 loop reads CASQVKAGQNTGELFF. The CDR3, as DNA: TGTGCCAGCCAAGTTAAGGCCGGACAGAACACCGGGGAGCTGTTTTTT. Complete variable domain (other parts from reference TRBV2 and TRBJ2-2): EPEVTQTPSHQVTQMGQEVILRCVPISNHLYFYWYRQILGQKVEFLVSFYNNEISEKSEIFDDQFSVERPDGSNFTLKIRSTKLEDSAMYFCASQVKAGQNTGELFFGEGSRLTVL.